The TCR beta chain described here comes from a study of cytomegalovirus exposure and HLA in healthy donors. Worth noting for this clone: Antigen unknown.

The V gene lost 0 bases and the J gene lost 5 bases, with 14 bases spanning the gap. This CDR3 contains 16 residues. Germline V gives CDR1 SGDLS, CDR2 YYNGEE. Study-wide results and limits: Among TCR beta chains of equal frequency, HLA-associated ones were more clonally expanded in a later analysis. It was reportedly the case that the classifier diagnosed cytomegalovirus status with high specificity and sensitivity. An analysis done earlier found most TCR beta V segments productive about 90% or about 30% of the time.

PCR employed 60 Vbeta and 13 Jbeta primers. TCRdb's copy holds only in-frame clones and misses some; the assay was immunoSEQ multiplex PCR. The profile covers 150,000 to 200,000 clones, with about 80% appearing a single time and 14% taken by the ten largest. Healthy individuals who donated bone marrow served as the donors. The chain recombines TRBV9 with TRBJ2-2; the D gene is possibly TRBD1 (5 bases). Material for sequencing was PBMCs. The origin of this receptor is a woman aged 40 to 55 in good health and CMV-seronegative. CDR3 protein: CASSVADAGWTGELFF. In DNA form, the CDR3 reads TGTGCCAGCAGCGTAGCGGATGCAGGGTGGACCGGGGAGCTGTTTTTT. Full variable domain (outside the CDR3, taken from reference TRBV9 and TRBJ2-2): DSGVTQTPKHLITATGQRVTLRCSPRSGDLSVYWYQQSLDQGLQFLIQYYNGEERAKGNILERFSAQQFPDLHSELNLSSLELGDSALYFCASSVADAGWTGELFFGEGSRLTVL.